This TCR beta chain was profiled in a study of blood T cells in healthy people across ages. The germline gives CDR1 LGHNA, CDR2 YSLEER. Trimming cost V 0 bases and J 6 bases, with 14 bases left between them. The CDR3 spans 16 residues. Alongside a J-beta primer mix, a sample-barcoded 5' primer served in a second PCR lasting roughly 6 to 12 cycles. The authors tagged each cDNA molecule using a template-switch adaptor with 12 random nucleotides. TCRdb processed the 5' RACE reads anew with MiXCR; each CDR3 protein has one entry. The data contain over a million distinct CDR3 sequences, roughly 43% of them singletons.

The sequenced sample consisted of blood. The chain employs TRBV4-3 and TRBJ2-2; no clear D. The source of this sequence is a woman aged 18-29 years in good health. CDR3 region: CASSQESGRYAGELFF. CDR3 coding DNA: TGCGCCAGCAGCCAAGAGTCTGGCAGATACGCCGGGGAGCTGTTTTTT.